This paragraph reports one T cell receptor (beta chain). No antigen is known for it. The V and J ends lost 3 bases and 6 bases, in that order; junction bases with no gene match: 8. The CDR3 covers 15 residues. Germline CDR1 reads KGHSH; CDR2 reads LQKENI. The entry originates in a study of identifying expanded T cells in peripheral blood. Study-level results: Differentially abundant clones: roughly 1.2 between replicates, around 16 at roughly 15 days, roughly 18 at four.

Libraries were prepared by immunoSEQ multiplex PCR; TCRdb keeps only in-frame clonotypes and omits some of them. The sample consists of tens of thousands of clones, around four fifths of them appearing once. No infections or other immune events were documented during collection. The chain joins TRBV18 to TRBJ2-7; 10 nucleotides agree with TRBD1. Specimen: blood. This TCR came from a person aged 18 to 70 in good health. As DNA, the CDR3 is TGTGCCAGCTCACCTCAAGGGACAGGGGCCGGCGAGCAGTACGTC. Protein: CASSPQGTGAGEQYV.